This is a list of T cell receptor beta chains from one sample in a study of blood T cell repertoires in COVID-19. The repertoire was sequenced with immunoSEQ multiplex PCR; TCRdb's copy has only in-frame clones and lacks some. Of about 280,000 clones in the sample, 89% are singletons; the top ten hold 0.94%. The sequenced material came from peripheral blood. The origin of the receptors is a woman in her thirties or forties who had recovered from COVID-19. Each CDR3 is given with its conserved first and last residue. D genes are given only for firm matches. Clone size appears in some rows only: once, few, many, or a class for an expanded clone.

>TRBD2|-|TRBV18|TRBJ2-3
TGTGCCAGCTCACAGACTAGCGGCTACACAGATACGCAGTATTTT
CASSQTSGYTDTQYF
>TRBD1|-|TRBV10-2|TRBJ2-7
TGCGCCAGCAGTGAGTCGGCAGGGGGATACTTCTACGAGCAGTACTTC
CASSESAGGYFYEQYF
>-|-|TRBV4-2|TRBJ2-6
TGTGCCAGCAGCCAAGCCGTCATACACTCTGGGGCCAACGTCCTGACTTTC
CASSQAVIHSGANVLTF
>TRBD2|once|TRBV4-1|TRBJ2-1
TGCGCCAGCAGCCAACCGGCCCTACGACTAGCGGGAGCTGGTAATGAGCAGTTCTTC
CASSQPALRLAGAGNEQFF
>-|-|TRBV5-4|TRBJ2-1
TGTGCCAGCAGCTTGGACGTTAGCAACTCCTACAATGAGCAGTTCTTC
CASSLDVSNSYNEQFF
>TRBD1|-|TRBV28|TRBJ2-1
TGTGCCAGCAGTTCCCCCGGGACAGTCTCCTACAATGAGCAGTTCTTC
CASSSPGTVSYNEQFF
>TRBD1|-|TRBV9|TRBJ2-5
TGTGCCAGCAGCTATGAAACAGGGGCGTACCAAGAGACCCAGTACTTC
CASSYETGAYQETQYF
>TRBD2|-|TRBV7-2|TRBJ2-3
TGTGCCAGCAGCTTGACTAGCGGATACACAGATACGCAGTATTTT
CASSLTSGYTDTQYF
>-|once|TRBV18|TRBJ2-2
TGTGCCAGCTCACCAGGGGCGGATATGAACACCGGGGAGCTGTTTTTT
CASSPGADMNTGELFF
>-|-|TRBV7-3|TRBJ2-3
TGTGCCAGCAGCTTATATCAGGCCACTAGCACAGATACGCAGTATTTT
CASSLYQATSTDTQYF